These 5 T cell receptor beta chains originate from one sample sequenced in a study of blood T cell repertoires in COVID-19. Sequencing was performed with immunoSEQ multiplex PCR; in TCRdb, only in-frame clones are kept and a portion is missing. Counted here are approximately 230,000 clones, around nine tenths occurring once; the ten biggest clones make up approximately 2%. The material sequenced was PBMCs or T cells enriched from blood (not recorded which). The receptor source for this set is a woman between 18 and 29 years old who had recovered from COVID-19.

This rearrangement joins TRBV27 to TRBJ2-3; no firm D call. Germline V gene data show CDR1 as MNHEY and CDR2 as SMNVEV (reference sequence). The CDR3 contains 14 residues. Trimming pared 3 bases from V and 2 bases from J, leaving 9 bases between. The CDR3 region is CASSFRAATDTQYF. The DNA of the CDR3 is TGTGCCAGCAGTTTCCGCGCGGCCACAGATACGCAGTATTTT.

The chain uses TRBV13 and TRBJ1-1, with D perhaps matching TRBD1 (5 bases). This CDR3 has 15 residues. CDR1 and CDR2 from the germline V gene are PRHDT and FYEKMQ (reference sequence). V lost 1 base to trimming and J lost 1 base, with 10 bases between them. The CDR3 DNA is TGTGCCAGCAGCTTAGTCCAGGGAAAGAACACTGAAGCTTTCTTT. Protein: CASSLVQGKNTEAFF.

This clone was observed once. The genes are TRBV11-3 and TRBJ2-3; 7 bases fit TRBD1. Germline V CDR1 and CDR2: SGHNT, YENEEA. Trimming removed 2 bases from V and 1 base from J; junction bases left unmatched: 3. The CDR3 is made up of 15 amino acids. CDR3 bases: TGTGCCAGCAGCTTAAGGGGGCAGGGCACAGATACGCAGTATTTT. Its translation is CASSLRGQGTDTQYF. Variable domain in full (rest from reference TRBV11-3 and TRBJ2-3): EAGVVQSPRYKIIEKKQPVAFWCNPISGHNTLYWYLQNLGQGPELLIRYENEEAVDDSQLPKDRFSAERLKGVDSTLKIQPAELGDSAVYLCASSLRGQGTDTQYFGPGTRLTVL.

V and J are TRBV3-1 (or the pseudogene TRBV3-2) and TRBJ1-1; D gene ambiguous. Looked up from germline, CDR1 is LGHDT and CDR2 is YNNKEL (reference sequence). CDR3 length equals 13 residues. Trimming removed 6 bases from V and 1 base from J, with 9 bases in between. The CDR3, as DNA: TGTGCCAGCAGGGCGAGGGAGAACACTGAAGCTTTCTTT. Translation gives CASRARENTEAFF.

The chain carries TRBV5-4 and TRBJ2-7; possible D gene TRBD1, 5 bases. Germline V gives CDR1 SGHNT, CDR2 YYREEE (reference sequence). Trimming pared 2 bases from V and 5 bases from J, leaving 14 bases between. This CDR3 spans 14 amino acids. DNA for the CDR3: TGTGCCAGCAGCTTATCAGGGTCCCCCCACGAGCAGTACTTC. It encodes CASSLSGSPHEQYF.